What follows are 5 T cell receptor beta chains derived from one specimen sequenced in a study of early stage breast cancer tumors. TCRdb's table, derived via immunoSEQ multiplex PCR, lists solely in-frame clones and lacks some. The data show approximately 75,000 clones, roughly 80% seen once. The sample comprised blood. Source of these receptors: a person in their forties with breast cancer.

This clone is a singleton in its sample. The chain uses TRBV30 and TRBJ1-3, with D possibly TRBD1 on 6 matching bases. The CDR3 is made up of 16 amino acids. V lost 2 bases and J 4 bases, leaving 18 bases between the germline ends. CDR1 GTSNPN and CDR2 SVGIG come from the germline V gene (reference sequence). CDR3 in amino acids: CAWSLPGGAGGNTIYF. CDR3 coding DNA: TGTGCCTGGAGTCTCCCGGGGGGGGCTGGGGGAAACACCATATATTTT.

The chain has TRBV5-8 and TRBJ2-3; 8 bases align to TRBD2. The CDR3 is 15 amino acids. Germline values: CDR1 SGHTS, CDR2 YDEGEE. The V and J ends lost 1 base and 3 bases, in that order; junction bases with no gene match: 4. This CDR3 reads CASSLPGGLTDTQYF. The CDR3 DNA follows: TGTGCCAGCAGCTTGCCGGGAGGGCTTACAGATACGCAGTATTTT.

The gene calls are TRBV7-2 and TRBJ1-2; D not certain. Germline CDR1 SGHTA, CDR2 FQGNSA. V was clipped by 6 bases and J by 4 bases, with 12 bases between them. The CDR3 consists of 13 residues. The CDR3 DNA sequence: TGTGCCAGCAGTTCTGACCAAGTCTATGGCTACACCTTC. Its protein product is CASSSDQVYGYTF.

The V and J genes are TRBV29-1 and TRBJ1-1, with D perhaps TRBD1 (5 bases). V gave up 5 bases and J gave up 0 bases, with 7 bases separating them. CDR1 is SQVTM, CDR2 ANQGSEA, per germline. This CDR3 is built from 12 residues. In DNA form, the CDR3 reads TGCAGCGTTACAGGATTGAACACTGAAGCTTTCTTT. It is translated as CSVTGLNTEAFF.

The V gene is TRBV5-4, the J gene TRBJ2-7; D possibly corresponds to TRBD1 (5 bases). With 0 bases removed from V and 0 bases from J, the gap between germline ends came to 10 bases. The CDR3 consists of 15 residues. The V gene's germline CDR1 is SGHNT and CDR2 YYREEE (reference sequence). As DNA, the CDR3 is TGTGCCAGCAGCTTGGTAGGGGCGGTCTCCTACGAGCAGTACTTC. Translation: CASSLVGAVSYEQYF.